These T cell receptor beta chains were read from a single sample in a study of blood T cell repertoires in COVID-19. Assay: immunoSEQ multiplex PCR; the TCRdb copy retains only in-frame clones and omits some. Of under 450,000 clones listed, 88% are singletons. The sample consisted of peripheral blood. The receptors were gathered from a woman in her 50s with COVID-19, enrolled during active disease. Both conserved end residues are part of each CDR3. The D gene is left open where the match is weak. Size is omitted from some rows. Given values are once, few, many or a class for expanded clones.

v_gene	j_gene	abundance	d_gene	CDR3aa	CDR3nt
TRBV5-4	TRBJ2-3	-	-	CASSLGRGTDTQYF	TGTGCCAGCAGCTTGGGAAGGGGAACGGATACGCAGTATTTT
TRBV9	TRBJ2-1	few	TRBD2	CASSGTSGGSNEQFF	TGTGCCAGCAGCGGGACTAGCGGGGGATCTAATGAGCAGTTCTTC
TRBV5-1	TRBJ1-5	-	TRBD1	CASSPGTGFRQPQHF	TGCGCCAGCAGCCCAGGGACAGGGTTTCGTCAGCCCCAGCATTTT
TRBV27	TRBJ1-2	-	-	CASSLGRRNYGYTF	TGTGCCAGCAGTTTGGGCAGAAGAAACTATGGCTACACCTTC
TRBV3-1/TRBV3-2	TRBJ2-3	few	TRBD2	CASTESGLGIGTQYF	TGTGCCAGCACGGAATCGGGACTAGGAATAGGTACGCAGTATTTT
TRBV4-1	TRBJ1-2	-	-	CASSHAMDSHYGYTF	TGCGCCAGCAGCCACGCAATGGACAGCCACTATGGCTACACCTTC
TRBV6-6	TRBJ1-2	-	-	CASSFDTTNYGYTF	TGTGCCAGCAGTTTCGACACCACAAACTATGGCTACACCTTC
TRBV2	TRBJ1-6	-	TRBD1	CASSGTENSPLHF	TGTGCCAGCAGCGGGACAGAAAATTCACCCCTCCACTTT
TRBV29-1	TRBJ2-1	-	TRBD2	CSVESGLAANEQFF	TGCAGCGTTGAATCTGGCCTAGCGGCCAATGAGCAGTTCTTC
TRBV3-1/TRBV3-2	TRBJ2-3	-	-	CASSQAGRTQYF	TGTGCCAGCAGCCAAGCAGGGCGTACGCAGTATTTT
TRBV14	TRBJ2-2	once	-	CASSQDRLETGELFF	TGTGCCAGCAGCCAAGATCGGTTAGAGACCGGGGAGCTGTTTTTT
TRBV18	TRBJ1-1	-	-	CASSPTVNTEAFF	TGTGCCAGCTCACCGACAGTGAACACTGAAGCTTTCTTT
TRBV3-1/TRBV3-2	TRBJ1-4	-	-	CASSLRDTEKLFF	TGTGCCAGCAGCCTCCGGGACACCGAAAAACTGTTTTTT
TRBV7-6	TRBJ2-7	-	TRBD2	CASSPGTSGIYEQYF	TGTGCCAGCAGCCCCGGGACTAGCGGTATCTACGAGCAGTACTTC
TRBV2	TRBJ2-1	-	-	CASSPRRTRSSYNEQFF	TGTGCCAGCAGTCCAAGGAGGACCCGAAGCTCCTACAATGAGCAGTTCTTC
TRBV2	TRBJ1-1	-	-	CASSEATGTRAFF	TGTGCCAGCAGTGAAGCCACAGGGACGAGAGCTTTCTTT
TRBV5-1	TRBJ1-3	-	TRBD1	CASSSSTGVGNTIYF	TGCGCCAGCAGCTCTTCCACAGGGGTTGGAAACACCATATATTTT